The source of this TCR beta chain is a study of blood T cell repertoires in COVID-19 (dated by TCRdb to the early 2020s). At the level of the whole study: The collaborator samples originated in the United States, Italy and Spain and spanned the acute and convalescent phases of COVID-19. The prospective study material was composed of cDNA or gDNA derived from T cells, B-cell-depleted T cells, or PBMCs. Subjects who had been exposed to COVID-19, were actively infected with it, or had recovered from it provided the deeply sampled blood TCRbeta repertoires that made up the dataset. A freely available public database, intended as a resource for researchers studying the immune response to SARS-CoV-2, is where the repertoires were released. Samples were obtained from the ongoing ImmuneRACE study (first 160 participants) and from roughly 1,300 subjects provided by 6 global collaborators. A de-identified subject ID, COVID-19 status, age in years and sex were almost always included in the sample metadata. Where available, HLA class I and class II types were taken from metadata supplied by the sample provider and were not determined by assay-based typing.

Whole blood was collected in K2EDTA tubes by collaborating institutions according to the institutions' own protocols. For TCRbeta analysis, collaborator samples were shipped as frozen whole blood, as isolated PBMCs, or as DNA extracted from either sample type. For this clone: The target of this receptor is not known. Qualities for individual bases were not recorded, and no much larger clone is one base off. The identical CDR3 is also encoded by other nucleotide sequences in the sample.

V is clipped by 3 bases and J by 1 base, and the sequence between their germline boundaries is 6 bases long. From the germline V gene (reference sequence), CDR1 is DFQATT and CDR2 is SNEGSKA. Measured from the cysteine to the phenylalanine, the CDR3 is 12 residues long. The kept DNA is CDR3 alone, 36 bases in frame from the first base. Study-level results and caveats: Clinical and demographic metadata were provided uncurated, with the amount varying by source and participant.

TCRbeta CDR3 regions were amplified from genomic DNA using the immunoSEQ Assay, a bias-controlled multiplex PCR. As for the original processing: The number of nucleated cells in each sample was estimated from the amplification of reference gene primers within the assay. Sequence reads were collapsed and filtered to measure the absolute abundance of every unique TCRbeta CDR3 rearrangement. Productive Simpson clonality was computed per sample as the square root of Simpson's diversity index over productive rearrangements. TCRdb took this table from immuneACCESS and kept in-frame rearrangements with V and J called. Such tables lack part of the clones; where checked against another copy, unresolved V genes explain under half of the gap, and the rest is unexplained. That table furnishes V, J and clone size, whereas the DNA furnished D and trimming. In all, the sample holds 100,000 to 150,000 clones, and around 90% of those were seen once. Roughly 1.4% of the sample goes to the ten largest clones.

The chain was built from TRBV20-1 and TRBJ2-5; the D gene identity is not certain. This clonotype was obtained from a human donor in a cohort sampled during active COVID-19. The source material was peripheral blood. At the DNA level, the sequence is TGCAGTGCTAGTGACCGCCAAGAGACCCAGTACTTC. This gives the protein CSASDRQETQYF.